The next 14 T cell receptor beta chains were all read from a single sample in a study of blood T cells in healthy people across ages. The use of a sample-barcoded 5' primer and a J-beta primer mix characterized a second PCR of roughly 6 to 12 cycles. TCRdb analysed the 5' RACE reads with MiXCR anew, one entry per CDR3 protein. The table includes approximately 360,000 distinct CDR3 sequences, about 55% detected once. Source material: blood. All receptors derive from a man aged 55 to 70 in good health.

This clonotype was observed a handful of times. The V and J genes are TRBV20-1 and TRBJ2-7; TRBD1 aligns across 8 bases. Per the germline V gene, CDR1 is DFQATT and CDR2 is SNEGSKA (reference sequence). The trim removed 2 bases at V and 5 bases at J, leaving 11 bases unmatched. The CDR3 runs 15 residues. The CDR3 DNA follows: TGCAGTGCTAGACCCTTCGACAGGGGCGGACACGAGCAGTACTTC. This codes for CSARPFDRGGHEQYF.

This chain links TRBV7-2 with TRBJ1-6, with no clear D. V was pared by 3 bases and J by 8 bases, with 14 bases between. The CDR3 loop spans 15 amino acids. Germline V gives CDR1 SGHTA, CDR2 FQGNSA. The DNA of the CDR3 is TGTGCCAGCAGCTTTGGACGAACGTCGGATTCACCCCTCCACTTT. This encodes CASSFGRTSDSPLHF.

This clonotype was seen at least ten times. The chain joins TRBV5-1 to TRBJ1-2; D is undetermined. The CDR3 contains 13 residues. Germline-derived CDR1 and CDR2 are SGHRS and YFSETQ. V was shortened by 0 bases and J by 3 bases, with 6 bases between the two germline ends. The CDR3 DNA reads TGCGCCAGCAGCTTGGAGGGTTACTATGGCTACACCTTC. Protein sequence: CASSLEGYYGYTF. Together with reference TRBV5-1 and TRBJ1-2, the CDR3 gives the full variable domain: KAGVTQTPRYLIKTRGQQVTLSCSPISGHRSVSWYQQTPGQGLQFLFEYFSETQRNKGNFPGRFSGRQFSNSRSEMNVSTLELGDSALYLCASSLEGYYGYTFGSGTRLTVV.

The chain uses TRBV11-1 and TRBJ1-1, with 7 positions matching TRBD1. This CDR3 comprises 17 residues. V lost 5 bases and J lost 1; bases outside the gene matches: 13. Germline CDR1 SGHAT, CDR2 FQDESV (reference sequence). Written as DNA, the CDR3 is TGTGCCAGCAGCCCCCGTTCAGGGGGACGCACGAACACTGAAGCTTTCTTT. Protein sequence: CASSPRSGGRTNTEAFF.

CDR3 in amino acids: CSALDRDKLIETQYF. The CDR3, as DNA: TGCAGTGCTCTCGACCGGGACAAACTTATAGAGACCCAGTACTTC. The chain has TRBV20-1 and TRBJ2-5; D is perhaps TRBD1 (6 bases). Germline-derived CDR1 and CDR2 are DFQATT and SNEGSKA (reference sequence). Trimming stripped 5 bases from V and 4 bases from J, with 20 bases between. CDR3 size: 15 residues.

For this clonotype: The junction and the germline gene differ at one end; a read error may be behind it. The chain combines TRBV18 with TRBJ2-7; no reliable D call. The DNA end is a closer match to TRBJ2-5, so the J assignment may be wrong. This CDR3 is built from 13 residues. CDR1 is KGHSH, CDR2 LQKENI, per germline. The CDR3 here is CANSSDGPGTQYF. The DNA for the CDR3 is TGTGCCAACTCATCGGACGGCCCTGGGACCCAGTACTTC.

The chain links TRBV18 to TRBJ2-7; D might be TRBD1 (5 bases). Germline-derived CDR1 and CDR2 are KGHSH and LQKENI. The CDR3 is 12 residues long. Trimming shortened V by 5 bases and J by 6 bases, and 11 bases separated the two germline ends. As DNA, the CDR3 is TGTGCCAGCTCATCCAACAGGATCGAGCAGTACTTC. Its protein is CASSSNRIEQYF.

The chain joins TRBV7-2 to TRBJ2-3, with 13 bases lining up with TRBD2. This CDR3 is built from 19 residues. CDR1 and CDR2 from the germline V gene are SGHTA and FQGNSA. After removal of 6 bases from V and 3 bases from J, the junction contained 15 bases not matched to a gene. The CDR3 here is CASSPFPTSGRGGTDTQYF. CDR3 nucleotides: TGTGCCAGCAGTCCTTTCCCCACTAGCGGGAGGGGCGGAACAGATACGCAGTATTTT. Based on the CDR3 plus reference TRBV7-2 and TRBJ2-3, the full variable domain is GAGVSQSPSNKVTEKGKDVELRCDPISGHTALYWYRQSLGQGLEFLIYFQGNSAPDKSGLPSDRFSAERTGGSVSTLTIQRTQQEDSAVYLCASSPFPTSGRGGTDTQYFGPGTRLTVL.

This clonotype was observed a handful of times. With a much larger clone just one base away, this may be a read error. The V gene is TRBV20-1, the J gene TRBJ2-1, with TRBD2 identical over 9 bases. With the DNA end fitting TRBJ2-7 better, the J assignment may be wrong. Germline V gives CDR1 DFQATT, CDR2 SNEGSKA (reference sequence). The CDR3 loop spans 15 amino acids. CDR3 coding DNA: TGCAGTGCCCCGACCCTAGCGGGGAGGTACAATGAGCAGTACTTC. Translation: CSAPTLAGRYNEQYF.

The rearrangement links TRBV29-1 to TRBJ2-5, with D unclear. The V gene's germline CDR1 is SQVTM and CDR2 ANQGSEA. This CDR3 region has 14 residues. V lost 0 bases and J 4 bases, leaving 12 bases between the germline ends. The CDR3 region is CSVEDTTGRETQYF. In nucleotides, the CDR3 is TGCAGCGTTGAAGATACAACTGGTCGAGAGACCCAGTACTTC.

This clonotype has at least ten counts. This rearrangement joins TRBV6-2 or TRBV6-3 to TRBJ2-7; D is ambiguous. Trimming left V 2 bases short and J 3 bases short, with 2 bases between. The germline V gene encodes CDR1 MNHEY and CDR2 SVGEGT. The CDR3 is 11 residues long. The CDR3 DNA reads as TGTGCCAGCAGTTACGACTACGAGCAGTACTTC. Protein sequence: CASSYDYEQYF.

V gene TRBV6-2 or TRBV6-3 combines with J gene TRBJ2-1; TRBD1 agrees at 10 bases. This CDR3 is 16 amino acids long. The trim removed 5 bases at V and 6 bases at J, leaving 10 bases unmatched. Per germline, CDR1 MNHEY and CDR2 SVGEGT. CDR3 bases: TGTGCCAGCAGTCCCCAGACAGGGGGCACAACCAATGAGCAGTTCTTC. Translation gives CASSPQTGGTTNEQFF.

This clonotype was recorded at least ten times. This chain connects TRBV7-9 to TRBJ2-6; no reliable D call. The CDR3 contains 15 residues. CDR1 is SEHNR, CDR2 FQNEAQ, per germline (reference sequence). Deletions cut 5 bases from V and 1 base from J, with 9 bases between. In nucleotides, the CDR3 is TGTGCCAGCAGCCCTCGGGCGTCTGGGGCCAACGTCCTGACTTTC. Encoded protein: CASSPRASGANVLTF.

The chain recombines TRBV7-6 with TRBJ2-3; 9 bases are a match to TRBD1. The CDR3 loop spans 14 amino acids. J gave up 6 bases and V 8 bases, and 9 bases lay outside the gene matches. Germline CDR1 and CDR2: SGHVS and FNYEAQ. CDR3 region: CASLLGTGKDTQYF. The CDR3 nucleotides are TGTGCCAGCCTCCTTGGGACAGGGAAGGATACGCAGTATTTT. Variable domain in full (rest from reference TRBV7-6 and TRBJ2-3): GAGVSQSPRYKVTKRGQDVALRCDPISGHVSLYWYRQALGQGPEFLTYFNYEAQQDKSGLPNDRFSAERPEGSISTLTIQRTEQRDSAMYRCASLLGTGKDTQYFGPGTRLTVL.